The next 15 T cell receptor beta chains were all read from a single sample in a study of vaccination effects on CD4 cells after COVID-19. The antigens for these receptors are not known. It was after 10 days of culture that CD4+ T cells were isolated. The vaccine given was either BNT162b2 or mRNA-1273, in two doses. TCRdb's copy holds only in-frame clones and misses some; the assay was immunoSEQ multiplex PCR. The sample yields 66,000 or so clones, under 80% seen once. Specimen: CD4+ T cells from PBMCs cultured without peptide, collected after COVID-19 vaccination. The receptors shown here come from a human donor who received a COVID-19 vaccine.

The chain joins TRBV5-1 to TRBJ1-1, with D perhaps matching TRBD1 (6 bases). This CDR3 is 14 amino acids long. From germline, CDR1 is SGHRS and CDR2 YFSETQ. V shed 4 bases and J shed 3 bases, with 13 bases lying between them. The DNA for the CDR3 is TGCGCCAGCAGCCAGGGGTCCCCGGACACTGAAGCTTTCTTT. Its protein product is CASSQGSPDTEAFF.

V and J are TRBV3-1 (or the pseudogene TRBV3-2) and TRBJ2-2; D ambiguous. The ends were cut back, 5 bases at V and 4 bases at J, with 14 bases in the middle. Germline CDR1 reads LGHDT; CDR2 reads YNNKEL (reference sequence). The CDR3 is 15 amino acids. CDR3 protein: CASSAGRAATGELFF. CDR3 sequence (DNA): TGTGCCAGCAGCGCAGGACGGGCGGCCACCGGGGAGCTGTTTTTT.

The chain uses TRBV5-5 and TRBJ2-7; D gene uncertain. Per the germline V gene, CDR1 is SGHKS and CDR2 is YYEKEE (reference sequence). CDR3 length: 14 amino acids. V shed 5 bases and J shed 3 bases, with 15 bases lying between them. The CDR3 nucleotides are TGTGCCAGCAGTCTATCATGGGGAAACTACGAGCAGTACGTC. It specifies CASSLSWGNYEQYV.

The J gene is TRBJ2-5, the V gene TRBV5-6; D is ambiguous. Trimming shortened V by 1 base and J by 5 bases, and 18 bases separated the two germline ends. Germline V gene data show CDR1 as SGHDT and CDR2 as YYEEEE. The CDR3 length is 16 residues. CDR3 nucleotides: TGTGCCAGCAGCTTGCGCGCAGCCGGGTCGGCGGAGACCCAGTACTTC. Translated: CASSLRAAGSAETQYF.

J is TRBJ1-2 and V is TRBV18; D remains unclear. V was cut by 5 bases and J by 6 bases, with 13 bases left in between. The CDR3 sequence is 13 residues long. Per the germline V gene, CDR1 is KGHSH and CDR2 is LQKENI. CDR3 sequence (DNA): TGTGCCAGCTCATCCTCTGACGCTGATGGCTACACCTTC. Encoded protein: CASSSSDADGYTF. Looking up the rest from reference TRBV18 and TRBJ1-2 gives the full variable domain: NAGVMQNPRHLVRRRGQEARLRCSPMKGHSHVYWYRQLPEEGLKFMVYLQKENIIDESGMPKERFSAEFPKEGPSILRIQQVVRGDSAAYFCASSSSDADGYTFGSGTRLTVV.

For the CDR3, the DNA is TGCAGTGCTAGGGGTGGGGATACGCAGTATTTT. It translates to CSARGGDTQYF. The chain links TRBV20-1 to TRBJ2-3; D not certain. The CDR3 is made up of 11 amino acids. V was cut by 3 bases and J by 6 bases, with 7 bases left in between. Germline CDR1 DFQATT, CDR2 SNEGSKA (reference sequence).

The gene calls are TRBV7-2 and TRBJ2-7; TRBD1 or TRBD2 may be the D gene (5 bases each). Germline values: CDR1 SGHTA, CDR2 FQGNSA. This CDR3 region has 15 residues. Trimming removed 0 bases from V and 3 bases from J, with 12 bases in between. The CDR3 here is CASSLAGAGGYEQYV. DNA of the CDR3: TGTGCCAGCAGCTTAGCCGGGGCCGGAGGCTACGAGCAGTACGTC.

The rearrangement joins TRBV5-1 to TRBJ1-1; 7 bases are shared with TRBD1. The V segment lost 1 base and the J segment 2 bases; nucleotides outside the gene matches: 2. CDR1 SGHRS and CDR2 YFSETQ come from the germline V gene. CDR3 length: 14 amino acids. Here the CDR3 reads CASSLLGGNTEAFF. CDR3 nucleotides: TGCGCCAGCAGCTTGCTAGGGGGCAACACTGAAGCTTTCTTT. The full variable domain, its missing parts supplied by reference TRBV5-1 and TRBJ1-1, is KAGVTQTPRYLIKTRGQQVTLSCSPISGHRSVSWYQQTPGQGLQFLFEYFSETQRNKGNFPGRFSGRQFSNSRSEMNVSTLELGDSALYLCASSLLGGNTEAFFGQGTRLTVV.

This clone has a single count. The chain uses TRBV6-1 and TRBJ1-2, with D possibly being TRBD1 (6 bases). Germline CDR1 is MNHNS and CDR2 is SASEGT. Trimming cost V 3 bases and J 3 bases, with 11 bases left between them. The CDR3 has 14 residues. CDR3 protein: CASSEGATHYGYTF. CDR3 DNA: TGTGCCAGCAGTGAGGGGGCCACACACTATGGCTACACCTTC.

The V gene is TRBV27, the J gene TRBJ2-7; the D gene is possibly TRBD1 (6 bases). Between the trimmed V and J ends, which lost 3 bases and 7 bases, there was a span of 16 bases. The CDR3 covers 14 residues. CDR1 is MNHEY and CDR2 is SMNVEV in the germline V gene (reference sequence). The CDR3 here is CASSLLQGSGEQYV. In nucleotides, the CDR3 is TGTGCCAGCAGTTTGCTACAGGGATCGGGGGAGCAGTACGTC.

The chain joins TRBV27 to TRBJ1-6; D ambiguous. Germline values: CDR1 MNHEY, CDR2 SMNVEV (reference sequence). The V and J ends lost 10 bases and 12 bases respectively, with 7 bases between them. The CDR3 is 9 amino acids. This CDR3 reads CATPGPLHF. The DNA for the CDR3 is TGTGCCACCCCAGGACCCCTCCACTTT.

The chain uses TRBV12-3 or TRBV12-4 and TRBJ2-2, with D possibly being TRBD1 (6 bases). V gave up 7 bases and J gave up 3 bases, with 9 bases separating them. CDR3 length equals 13 residues. DNA of the CDR3: TGTGCCAGCAAAGGACAGCACACCGGGGAGCTGTTTTTT. Amino acids: CASKGQHTGELFF.

CDR3 region: CASSQGRVAGGPRDEQFF. In DNA form, the CDR3 reads TGTGCCAGCAGCCAAGGGCGGGTAGCGGGGGGGCCTAGGGATGAGCAGTTCTTC. The chain has TRBV7-3 and TRBJ2-1; 11 positions match TRBD2. Losses at the gene ends were 5 bases for V and 8 bases for J; bases not matched to a gene: 17. The CDR3 spans 18 residues. Germline V gene sequence: CDR1 SGHTA, CDR2 FQGTGA.

In its sample, this clone is medium-sized. This chain links TRBV6-5 with TRBJ1-1; unclear D gene. The germline V and J ends were trimmed by 0 bases and 0 bases, with 11 bases remaining between them. Germline V lookup: CDR1 MNHEY, CDR2 SVGAGI. The CDR3 sequence is 16 residues long. In DNA form, the CDR3 reads TGTGCCAGCAGTTACTCGTCTGGCAGAATGAACACTGAAGCTTTCTTT. Translated, it gives CASSYSSGRMNTEAFF.

The count of this clone is one. The V call is TRBV7-2, the J call TRBJ1-2; 10 nucleotides agree with TRBD1. The length of the CDR3 is 15 residues. Germline V lookup: CDR1 SGHTA, CDR2 FQGNSA. The J segment lost 4 bases and the V segment lost 5 bases, leaving 7 bases of the junction unmatched. This chain's CDR3 is CASSARDRGGYGYTF. For the CDR3, the DNA is TGTGCCAGCAGCGCCCGGGACAGGGGTGGCTATGGCTACACCTTC.